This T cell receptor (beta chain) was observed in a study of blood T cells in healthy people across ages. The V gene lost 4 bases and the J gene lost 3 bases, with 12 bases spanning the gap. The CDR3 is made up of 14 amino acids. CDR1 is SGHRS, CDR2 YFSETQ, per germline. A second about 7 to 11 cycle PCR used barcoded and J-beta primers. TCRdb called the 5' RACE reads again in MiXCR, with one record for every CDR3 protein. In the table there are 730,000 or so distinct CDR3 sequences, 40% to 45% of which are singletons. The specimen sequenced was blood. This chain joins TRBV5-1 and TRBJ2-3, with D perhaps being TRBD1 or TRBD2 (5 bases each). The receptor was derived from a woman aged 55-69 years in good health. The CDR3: CASSAAWGTDTQYF. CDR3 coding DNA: TGCGCCAGCAGCGCGGCATGGGGGACAGATACGCAGTATTTT.